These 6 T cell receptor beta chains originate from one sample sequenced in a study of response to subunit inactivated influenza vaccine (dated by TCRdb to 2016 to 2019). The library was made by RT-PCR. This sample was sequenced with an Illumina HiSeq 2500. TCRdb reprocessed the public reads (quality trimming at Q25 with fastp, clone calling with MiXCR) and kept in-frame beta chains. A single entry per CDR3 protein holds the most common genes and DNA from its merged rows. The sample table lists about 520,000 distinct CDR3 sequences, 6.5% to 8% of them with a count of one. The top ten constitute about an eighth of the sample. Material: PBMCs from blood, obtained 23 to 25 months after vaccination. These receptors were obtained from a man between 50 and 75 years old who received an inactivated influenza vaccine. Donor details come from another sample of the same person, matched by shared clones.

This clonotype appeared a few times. The CDR3 spells CASSEARAGGHTGELFF. CDR3 DNA: TGTGCCAGCAGTGAAGCCCGGGCAGGGGGCCACACCGGGGAGCTGTTTTTT. V and J are TRBV25-1 and TRBJ2-2; the match to TRBD1 covers 8 bases. In germline, CDR1 is MGHDK, CDR2 SYGVNS. After removal of 2 bases from V and 3 bases from J, the junction contained 8 bases not matched to a gene. CDR3 length equals 17 residues.

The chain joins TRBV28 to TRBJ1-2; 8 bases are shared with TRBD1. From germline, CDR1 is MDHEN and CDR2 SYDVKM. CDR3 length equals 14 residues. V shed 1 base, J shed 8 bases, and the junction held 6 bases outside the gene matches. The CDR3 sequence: CASSLLSRGQGYTF. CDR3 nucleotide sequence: TGTGCCAGCAGTTTATTGTCCAGGGGGCAAGGCTACACCTTC.

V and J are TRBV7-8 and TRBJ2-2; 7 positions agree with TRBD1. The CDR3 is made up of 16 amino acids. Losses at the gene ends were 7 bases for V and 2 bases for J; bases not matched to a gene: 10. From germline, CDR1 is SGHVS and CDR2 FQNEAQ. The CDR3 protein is CASITPGQQNTGELFF. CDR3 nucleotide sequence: TGTGCCAGCATTACCCCGGGACAGCAAAACACCGGGGAGCTGTTTTTT.

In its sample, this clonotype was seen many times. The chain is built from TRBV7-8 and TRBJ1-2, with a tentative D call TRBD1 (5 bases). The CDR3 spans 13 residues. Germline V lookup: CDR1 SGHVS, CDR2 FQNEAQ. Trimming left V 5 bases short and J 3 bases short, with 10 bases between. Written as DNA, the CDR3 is TGTGCCAGCAGCCCCGGGGGAGACTATGGCTACACCTTC. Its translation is CASSPGGDYGYTF.

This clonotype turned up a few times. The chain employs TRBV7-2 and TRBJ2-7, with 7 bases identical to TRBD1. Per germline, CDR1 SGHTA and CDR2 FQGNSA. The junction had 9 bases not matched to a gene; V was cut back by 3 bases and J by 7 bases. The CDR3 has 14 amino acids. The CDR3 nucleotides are TGTGCCAGCAGCTTTAGACAGGGTATACGGGAGCAGTACTTC. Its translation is CASSFRQGIREQYF.

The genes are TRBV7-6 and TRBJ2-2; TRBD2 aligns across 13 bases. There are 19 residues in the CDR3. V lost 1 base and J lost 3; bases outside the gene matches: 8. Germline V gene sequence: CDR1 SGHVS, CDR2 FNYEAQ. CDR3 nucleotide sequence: TGTGCCAGCAGCTTAGAGCCCGGACTAGCGGGGGTTTACACCGGGGAGCTGTTTTTT. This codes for CASSLEPGLAGVYTGELFF.